The 2 T cell receptor beta chains below all came from one sample that was sequenced in a study of T cells in Graves' hyperthyroidism and ophthalmopathy. Amplification of TCR beta CDR3 regions was performed using RNA transcripts as template. With the HTBI primer set, the TCR CDR3 went through a first round of RT-PCR. TCRdb independently ran MiXCR on the multiplex PCR reads; one entry per CDR3 protein. This table holds 200,000 to 300,000 distinct CDR3 sequences, about 17% found once. The sample was blood. These receptors were obtained from a young woman with Graves' ophthalmopathy.

This chain uses TRBV7-2 with TRBJ2-1; 14 nucleotides agree with TRBD2. The CDR3 extends over 18 amino acids. The V gene end was trimmed by 5 bases and the J gene end by 0 bases; junction bases not matched to a gene: 6. Germline-derived CDR1 and CDR2 are SGHTA and FQGNSA. The CDR3 is CASSLSGTSGSSYNEQFF. DNA of the CDR3: TGTGCCAGCAGCCTGTCCGGGACTAGCGGGAGCTCCTACAATGAGCAGTTCTTC.

This clonotype occurred many times. The chain is built from TRBV11-2 and TRBJ1-1; maybe TRBD1 (5 bases). Germline V gene data show CDR1 as SGHAT and CDR2 as FQNNGV. V lost 7 bases, J lost 5 bases, and 17 bases lay in between. The CDR3 is 14 amino acids. CDR3 DNA: TGTGCCAGCACCGTAGTCCAGGGAGGGACTGAAGCTTTCTTT. It specifies CASTVVQGGTEAFF.